In its sample, the clone carrying this T cell receptor beta chain was seen once. This entry belongs to a study of blood T cell repertoires in COVID-19. Study details: Some COVID-19 samples were acute and others convalescent; all came from the United States, Italy and Spain. The cDNA or gDNA used as material had been derived from T cells, B-cell-depleted T cells, or PBMCs.

The germline V gene encodes CDR1 SGHVS and CDR2 FQNEAQ. The CDR3 runs to 19 residues. Trimming took 5 bases from V and 4 from J; bases not matched to a gene: 20. Source study methods: Cell counts per sample came from amplifying reference gene primers. Measured with immunoSEQ multiplex PCR; TCRdb has only the in-frame clones, and not every one. D and trimming were read from the DNA, whereas the V and J calls and clone size are those reported in that table. The sample lists 55,000 to 85,000 clones, more than 60% seen once, with approximately 20% in the top ten. The source of this sequence is a man in his sixties with acute or convalescent COVID-19. Sequencing used peripheral blood. J is TRBJ1-3 and V is TRBV7-8; 7 bases are shared with TRBD1. CDR3 protein: CASSPVLSYPGTEGNTIYF. CDR3 nucleotides: TGTGCCAGCAGCCCAGTCCTCTCCTATCCAGGGACAGAAGGAAACACCATATATTTT.